This TCR beta chain was profiled in a study of chemoradiotherapy in HPV16-positive cancers. Looked up from germline, CDR1 is MNHEY and CDR2 is SMNVEV (reference sequence). The CDR3 runs to 15 residues. This clone appeared once. Sequencing used immunoSEQ multiplex PCR; TCRdb keeps in-frame clones, though not all of them. The sample lists roughly 5,000 clones, approximately 80% occurring once. The chain carries TRBV27 and TRBJ2-5; 9 bases map to TRBD2. The TCR originated in a human donor with HPV-associated anogenital cancer. The sample was collected from a patient who underwent chemoradiotherapy. The CDR3 bases are TGTGCAGACCGCACGCCAGCGGGAGGAGTAAAGACCCAGTACTTC. Its translation is CADRTPAGGVKTQYF.